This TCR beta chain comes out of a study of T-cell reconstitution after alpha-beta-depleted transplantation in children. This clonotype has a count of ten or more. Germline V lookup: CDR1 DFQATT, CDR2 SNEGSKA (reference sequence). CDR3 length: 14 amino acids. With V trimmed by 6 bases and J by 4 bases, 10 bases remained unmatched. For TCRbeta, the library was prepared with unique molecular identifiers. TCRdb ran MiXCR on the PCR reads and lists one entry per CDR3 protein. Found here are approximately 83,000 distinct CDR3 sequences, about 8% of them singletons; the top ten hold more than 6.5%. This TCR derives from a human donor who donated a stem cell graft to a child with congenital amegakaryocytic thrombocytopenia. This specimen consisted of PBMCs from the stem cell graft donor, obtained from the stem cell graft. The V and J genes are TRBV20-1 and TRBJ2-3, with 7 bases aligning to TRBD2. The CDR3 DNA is TGCAGTGCCCACAGTGGGGCGGGAGCAGATACGCAGTATTTT. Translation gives CSAHSGAGADTQYF.